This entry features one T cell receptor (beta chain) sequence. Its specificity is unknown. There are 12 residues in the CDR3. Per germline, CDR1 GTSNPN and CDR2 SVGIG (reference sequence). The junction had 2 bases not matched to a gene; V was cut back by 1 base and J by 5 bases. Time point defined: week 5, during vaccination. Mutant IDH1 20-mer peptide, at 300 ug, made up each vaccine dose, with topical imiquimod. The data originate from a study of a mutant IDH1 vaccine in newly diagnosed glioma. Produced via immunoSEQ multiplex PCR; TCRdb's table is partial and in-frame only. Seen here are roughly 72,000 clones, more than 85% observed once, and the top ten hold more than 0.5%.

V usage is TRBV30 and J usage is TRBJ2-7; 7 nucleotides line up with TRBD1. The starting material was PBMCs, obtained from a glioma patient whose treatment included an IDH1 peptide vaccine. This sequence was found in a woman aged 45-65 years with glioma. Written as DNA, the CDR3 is TGTGCCTGGAGTGGGCAGGGGGACGAGCAGTACTTC. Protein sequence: CAWSGQGDEQYF. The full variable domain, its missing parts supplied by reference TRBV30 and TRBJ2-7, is SQTIHQWPATLVQPVGSPLSLECTVEGTSNPNLYWYRQAAGRGLQLLFYSVGIGQISSEVPQNLSASRPQDRQFILSSKKLLLSDSGFYLCAWSGQGDEQYFGPGTRLTVT.